A selection of T cell receptor beta chains follows, all from one sample in a study of T-cell reconstitution after alpha-beta-depleted transplantation in children. One entry per CDR3 protein results from TCRdb running MiXCR on the PCR reads. The sample has over 150,000 distinct CDR3 sequences; around 10% are singletons. This specimen consisted of PBMCs, obtained before TCRalphabeta/CD19-depleted stem cell transplant. Receptor source: a boy aged 2 to 10 with acute myeloid leukemia, due to receive a stem cell transplant. The conserved cysteine and the conserved F or W are not part of the CDR3 here. Each record gives: J gene, V gene, CDR3 protein.

>TRBJ2-1|TRBV5-1
ASSPQGDNEQF
>TRBJ1-1|TRBV3-1
ASSPPGRNTEAF
>TRBJ1-1|TRBV20-1
SARPIENTEAF
>TRBJ2-3|TRBV24-1
ATSDLGGDTDTQY
>TRBJ2-7|TRBV5-1
ASSPLPGLAGVMVSYEQY
>TRBJ2-4|TRBV7-2
ASSLVLIMLAKNIQY
>TRBJ2-5|TRBV7-2
ASSPGQAAGAQY
>TRBJ2-3|TRBV4-1
ASSQDPWTDTQY
>TRBJ2-5|TRBV20-1
SASGAGGTFQETQY
>TRBJ2-1|TRBV7-2
ASSLVVWREAEQF
>TRBJ2-2|TRBV5-1
ASSPLGQGVTGELF
>TRBJ2-1|TRBV2
ASHGGYNEQF
>TRBJ1-3|TRBV5-1
ASSSGSVSGNTIY
>TRBJ1-3|TRBV5-1
ASSGDQGAAGNTIY
>TRBJ1-1|TRBV6-5
ASSYSGGNTEAF
>TRBJ2-7|TRBV3-1
ASSQSNLAAEQY
>TRBJ2-2|TRBV14
ASSQTGAIGELF
>TRBJ2-1|TRBV5-6
ASSLLSSGEQF
>TRBJ2-1|TRBV5-5
ASSFLDTLAGVGNEQF
>TRBJ2-7|TRBV3-1
ASSKGVAGAYEQH
>TRBJ1-3|TRBV28
ASIRAGTLSGHSIY
>TRBJ2-3|TRBV20-1
SARDRGLGDTQY
>TRBJ1-2|TRBV9
ASSSPIYGYT
>TRBJ2-1|TRBV2
ASTLNRERGGSYNEQF
>TRBJ1-5|TRBV7-9
ASSLAGHNQPQH
>TRBJ2-1|TRBV6-1
ATLTRVSGNEQF
>TRBJ2-7|TRBV20-1
SASWRTGSEQY
>TRBJ2-1|TRBV20-1
SARGRRGGNEQF
>TRBJ2-3|TRBV28
ASSLADYTDTQY
>TRBJ2-1|TRBV5-1
ASSRWRGGNYNEQF
>TRBJ2-3|TRBV20-1
SAILAGGPDTQY
>TRBJ2-6|TRBV5-1
ASSSRDGANVLT
>TRBJ1-1|TRBV6-5
ASSYGRSEAF
>TRBJ2-1|TRBV20-1
SARDSRIYNEQF
>TRBJ2-2|TRBV29-1
SVSGLAGVNTGELF
>TRBJ2-2|TRBV4-1
ASSQYQGASGELF
>TRBJ2-7|TRBV24-1
ATSPGQYYEQY
>TRBJ2-3|TRBV7-9
ASSFLRGNTQY
>TRBJ1-1|TRBV20-1
SGPQGMNTEAF